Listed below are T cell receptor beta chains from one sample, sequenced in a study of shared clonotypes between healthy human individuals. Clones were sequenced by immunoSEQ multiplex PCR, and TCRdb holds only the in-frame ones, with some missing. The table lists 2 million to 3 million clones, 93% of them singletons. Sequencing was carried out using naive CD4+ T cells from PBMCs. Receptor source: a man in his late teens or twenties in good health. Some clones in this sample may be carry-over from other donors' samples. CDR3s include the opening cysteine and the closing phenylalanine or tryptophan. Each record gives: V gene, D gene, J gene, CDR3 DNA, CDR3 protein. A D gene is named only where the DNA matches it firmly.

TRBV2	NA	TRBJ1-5	TGTGCCAGCAGTGGGGACGTCGGGGGCAATCAGCCCCAGCATTTT	CASSGDVGGNQPQHF
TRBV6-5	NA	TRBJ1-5	TGTGCCAGCAGGCCCCTGTGGAGCAGCAATCAGCCCCAGCATTTT	CASRPLWSSNQPQHF
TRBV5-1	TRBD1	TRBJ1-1	TGCGCCAGCAGCTTAAGGCCAGGGGGGAGGAACACTGAAGCTTTCTTT	CASSLRPGGRNTEAFF
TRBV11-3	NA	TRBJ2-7	TGTGCCAGCAGCTTTACCAGGACCCACGAGCAGTACTTC	CASSFTRTHEQYF
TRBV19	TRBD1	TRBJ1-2	TGTGCCAGTACCCCCGGACAGGCCTATGGCTACACCTTC	CASTPGQAYGYTF
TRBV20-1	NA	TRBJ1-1	TGCAGTGCTAGTAGGACGCAACGCGCTTTCTTT	CSASRTQRAFF
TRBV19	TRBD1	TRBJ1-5	TGTGCCAGTAGTTCCGGACAGGGAGAGCAGCCCCAGCATTTT	CASSSGQGEQPQHF
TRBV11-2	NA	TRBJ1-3	TGTGCCAGCAGCTTAAGGCAGGGCCCCTCTGGAAACACCATATATTTT	CASSLRQGPSGNTIYF
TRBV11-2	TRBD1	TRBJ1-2	TGTGCCAGCAGCACCCGGGACAGAGACTATGGCTACACCTTC	CASSTRDRDYGYTF
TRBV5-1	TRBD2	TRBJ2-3	TGCGCCAGCAGCGATTCGGGAGGCGGCACAGATACGCAGTATTTT	CASSDSGGGTDTQYF
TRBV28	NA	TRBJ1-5	TGTGCCAGCAGAAGGGACATCTATAGCAATCAGCCCCAGCATTTT	CASRRDIYSNQPQHF
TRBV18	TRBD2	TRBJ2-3	TGTGCCAGCTCACCGGGGACTAGCGGGAGAGGGACAGATACGCAGTATTTT	CASSPGTSGRGTDTQYF
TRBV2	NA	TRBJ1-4	TGTGCCAGCAGTACCAGAGGGGTCTATGAAAAACTGTTTTTT	CASSTRGVYEKLFF
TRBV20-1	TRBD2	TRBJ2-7	TGCAGTGCTAGCGGGAGGGCGAAGCAGTACTTC	CSASGRAKQYF
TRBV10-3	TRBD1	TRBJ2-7	TGTGCCATCAGTGAGGCGGGTGGGGACAGGGGCGAGCAGTACTTC	CAISEAGGDRGEQYF
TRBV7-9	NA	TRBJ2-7	TGTGCCAGCAGCTTAATTGGGGTGTCCGAGCAGTACTTC	CASSLIGVSEQYF
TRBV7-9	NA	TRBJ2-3	TGTGCCAGCAGCCACACCGGGACGGTGTTTAGAGATACGCAGTATTTT	CASSHTGTVFRDTQYF
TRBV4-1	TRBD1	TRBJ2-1	TGCGCCAGCAGCCGAGAGGGACAGGTCTACAATGAGCAGTTCTTC	CASSREGQVYNEQFF
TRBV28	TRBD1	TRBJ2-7	TGTGCCAGCAGTTCCTTTGGACAGGGGGCCTACGAGCAGTACTTC	CASSSFGQGAYEQYF
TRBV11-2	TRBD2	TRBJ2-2	TGTGCCAGCAGCCTGGGGGGGACCGGGGAGCTGTTTTTT	CASSLGGTGELFF
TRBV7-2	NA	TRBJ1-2	TGTGCCAGCAGCTTAGCGGCAGGGGACTATGGCTACACCTTC	CASSLAAGDYGYTF
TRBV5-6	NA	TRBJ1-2	TGTGCCAGCAGCTTGGGGGCTACCACCCTCTATGGCTACACCTTC	CASSLGATTLYGYTF
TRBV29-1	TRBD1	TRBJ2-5	TGCAGCGACCTCTCCGGGGTACAGGGGGTCCAAGAGACCCAGTACTTC	CSDLSGVQGVQETQYF
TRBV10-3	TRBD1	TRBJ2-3	TGTGCCATCAGTGACACAGGGGAAAAGGGCACAGATACGCAGTATTTT	CAISDTGEKGTDTQYF
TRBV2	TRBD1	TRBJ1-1	TGTGCCAGCAGCAGACAGGGAGGTGACACTGAAGCTTTCTTT	CASSRQGGDTEAFF
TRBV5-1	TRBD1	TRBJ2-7	TGCGCCAGCAGCCCGGGACAGGGCGCGAACGAGCAGTACTTC	CASSPGQGANEQYF
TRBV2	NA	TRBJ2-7	TGTGCCAGCAGTGAGGATTGGCCAGATTATGGTAACGAGCAGTACTTC	CASSEDWPDYGNEQYF
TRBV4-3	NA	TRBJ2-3	TGCGCCAGCAGCCAAGAAGCTAGTGGGGATACGCAGTATTTT	CASSQEASGDTQYF
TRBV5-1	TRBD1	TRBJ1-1	TGCGCCAGCAGCCGCCCCGGGACAGACACTGAAGCTTTCTTT	CASSRPGTDTEAFF
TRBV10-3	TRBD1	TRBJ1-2	TGTGCCGTCCAGGGGGCAGGCTACTATGGCTACACCTTC	CAVQGAGYYGYTF
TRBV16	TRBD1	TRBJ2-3	TGTGCCAGCAGCCGCGTCCGGAGATGGACAGGGGGGACAGATACGCAGTATTTT	CASSRVRRWTGGTDTQYF
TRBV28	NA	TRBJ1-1	TGTGCCAGCAGTTCCCCAAGCGGGGCCACTGAAGCTTTCTTT	CASSSPSGATEAFF
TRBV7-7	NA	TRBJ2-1	TGTGCCAGCAGGTCGACTGCTGGAGCCTACAATGAGCAGTTCTTC	CASRSTAGAYNEQFF
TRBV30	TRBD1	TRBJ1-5	TGTGCCTGGGGAAAGACAGGGTTGGGAGATCAGCCCCAGCATTTT	CAWGKTGLGDQPQHF
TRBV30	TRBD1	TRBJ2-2	TGTGCCTGGAGTGTAGGAGGGACAGGGAACACCGGGGAGCTGTTTTTT	CAWSVGGTGNTGELFF
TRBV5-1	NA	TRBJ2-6	TGCGCCAGCAGCTTGGACAGGGTTGGGGCCAACGTCCTGACTTTC	CASSLDRVGANVLTF
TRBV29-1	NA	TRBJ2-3	TGCAGCGCTCCGCGGGTTGGAGGGACAGATACGCAGTATTTT	CSAPRVGGTDTQYF
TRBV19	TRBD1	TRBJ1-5	TGTGCCAGTAGTAGGGGACAGGGGTTGCAGCCCCAGCATTTT	CASSRGQGLQPQHF
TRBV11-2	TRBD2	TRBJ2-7	TGTGCCAGCAGTCCCCTGACGGGAGGGCACAACGAGCAGTACTTC	CASSPLTGGHNEQYF
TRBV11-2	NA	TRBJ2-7	TGTGCCAGCAGCTTTGGGGGGGGGCGCGAGCAGTACTTC	CASSFGGGREQYF
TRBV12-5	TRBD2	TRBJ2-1	TGTGCTAGTGGTTTGGCACCTGGGACTAGCGGGAGGGGGCAGTTCTTC	CASGLAPGTSGRGQFF
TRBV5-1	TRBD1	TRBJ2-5	TGCGCCAGCAGCGCCCCGGACAGGGATTTTCCAGAGACCCAGTACTTC	CASSAPDRDFPETQYF
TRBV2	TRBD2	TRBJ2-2	TGTGCCAGCGGAGCTAGCGGGAACACCGGGGAGCTGTTTTTT	CASGASGNTGELFF
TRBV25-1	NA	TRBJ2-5	TGTGCCAGCAGTGAAGATAAGGAGGCCCAGTACTTC	CASSEDKEAQYF
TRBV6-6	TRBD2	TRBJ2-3	TGTGCCAGCAGACCGACTAGCGGGAGGGCAAGGGATACGCAGTATTTT	CASRPTSGRARDTQYF
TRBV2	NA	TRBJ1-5	TGTGCCAGCAGGAGGGGACAACGAGGGGATCAGCCCCAGCATTTT	CASRRGQRGDQPQHF
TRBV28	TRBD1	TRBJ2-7	TGTGCCAGCAACCTACAGGGGGCTTTCGAGCAGTACTTC	CASNLQGAFEQYF
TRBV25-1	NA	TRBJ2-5	TGTGCCAGCAGTGAATCGGAGACCCAGTACTTC	CASSESETQYF